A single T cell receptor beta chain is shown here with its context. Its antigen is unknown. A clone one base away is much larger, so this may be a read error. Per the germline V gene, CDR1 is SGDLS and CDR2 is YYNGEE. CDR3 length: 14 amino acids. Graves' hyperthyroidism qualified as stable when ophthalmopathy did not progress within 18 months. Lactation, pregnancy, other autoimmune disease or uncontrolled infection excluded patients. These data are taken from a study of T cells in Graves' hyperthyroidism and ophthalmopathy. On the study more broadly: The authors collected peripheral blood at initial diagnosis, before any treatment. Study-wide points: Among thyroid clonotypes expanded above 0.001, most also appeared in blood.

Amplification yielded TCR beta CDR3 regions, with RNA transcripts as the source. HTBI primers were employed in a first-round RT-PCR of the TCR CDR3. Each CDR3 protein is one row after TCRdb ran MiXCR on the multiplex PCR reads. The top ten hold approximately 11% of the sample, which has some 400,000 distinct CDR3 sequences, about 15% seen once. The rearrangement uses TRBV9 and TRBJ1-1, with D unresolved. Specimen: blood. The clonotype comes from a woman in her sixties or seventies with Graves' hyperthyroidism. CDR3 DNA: TGTGCCAGCAGCGAGGCTTTGGGGAACACTGGAGCTTTCTTT. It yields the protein CASSEALGNTGAFF.